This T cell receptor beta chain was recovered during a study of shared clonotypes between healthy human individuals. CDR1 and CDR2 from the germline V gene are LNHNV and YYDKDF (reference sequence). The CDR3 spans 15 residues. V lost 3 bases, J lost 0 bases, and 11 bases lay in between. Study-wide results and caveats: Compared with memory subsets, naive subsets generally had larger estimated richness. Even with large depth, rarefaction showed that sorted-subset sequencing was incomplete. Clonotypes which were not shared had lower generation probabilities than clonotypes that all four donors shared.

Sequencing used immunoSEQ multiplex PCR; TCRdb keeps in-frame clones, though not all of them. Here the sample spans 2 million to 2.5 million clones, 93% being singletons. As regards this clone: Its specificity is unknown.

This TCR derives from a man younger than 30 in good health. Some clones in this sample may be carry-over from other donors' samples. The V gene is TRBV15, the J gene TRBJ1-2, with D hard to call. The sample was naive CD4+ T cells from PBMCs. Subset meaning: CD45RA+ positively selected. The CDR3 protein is CATSRGMESNYGYTF. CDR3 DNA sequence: TGTGCCACCAGCAGGGGCATGGAGTCTAACTATGGCTACACCTTC.